The 18 T cell receptor beta chains below all came from one sample that was sequenced in a study of cytomegalovirus exposure and HLA in healthy donors listed by TCRdb under 2017. The library was prepared using the immunoSEQ multiplex PCR assay. A mixture of 60 forward primers for TCR Vbeta segments and 13 reverse primers for TCR Jbeta segments was used in the multiplex PCR. The clones in this table, taken by TCRdb from immuneACCESS, are in-frame only. Not every clone is retained; where verified, under half of the shortfall comes from an unresolved V gene, and the cause of the rest is unknown. The sample has 79,000 or so clones on record, around 72% of them singletons. The top ten constitute about 16% of the sample. Material: PBMCs. These receptors were taken from a woman in her 40s in good health and CMV-seropositive.

The rearrangement uses TRBV19 and TRBJ1-4; 7 bases match TRBD1. CDR3 size: 14 residues. J gave up 4 bases and V 5 bases, and 4 bases lay outside the gene matches. CDR1 and CDR2 from the germline V gene are LNHDA and SQIVND (reference sequence). In DNA, the CDR3 is TGTGCCAGTAGTTCGGACAGGAGTAATGAAAAACTGTTTTTT. Translating gives CASSSDRSNEKLFF.

The genes are TRBV7-6 and TRBJ1-6; a weak D match, TRBD1 (5 bases). Trimming took 0 bases from V and 4 from J, leaving 13 bases between them. Germline CDR1 SGHVS, CDR2 FNYEAQ. The CDR3 runs to 17 residues. CDR3: CASSLAEGPRYNSPLHF. In DNA form, the CDR3 reads TGTGCCAGCAGCTTAGCGGAGGGGCCGAGATATAATTCACCCCTCCACTTT.

Note on this clone: The conserved phenylalanine or tryptophan is not found at the CDR3 terminus, so this likely reflects a read error. The CDR3 coding sequence is TGCAGCGCCGTGACAGGGCGGAACACCATATATGTT. Translation: CSAVTGRNTIYV. The chain uses TRBV29-1 and TRBJ1-3, with TRBD1 identical over 7 bases. J was trimmed by 7 bases and V by 7 bases; bases with no gene match: 7. CDR1 and CDR2 from the germline V gene are SQVTM and ANQGSEA. This CDR3 is 12 amino acids long.

The chain employs TRBV4-3 and TRBJ1-6; D remains ambiguous. Trimming stripped 4 bases from V and 7 bases from J, with 8 bases between. The CDR3 contains 13 residues. Per the germline V gene, CDR1 is LGHNA and CDR2 is YSLEER. The CDR3 coding sequence is TGCGCCAGCAGCCTAAGCGGGAATTCACCCCTCCACTTT. It specifies CASSLSGNSPLHF.

This sequence joins TRBV7-2 and TRBJ2-1; TRBD2 matches 9 bases. Germline V gene data show CDR1 as SGHTA and CDR2 as FQGNSA. The CDR3 consists of 17 residues. V shed 1 base and J 6 bases; nucleotides not matched to a gene: 10. The chain's CDR3 is CASSLVDPRGGSNEQFF. CDR3 nucleotide sequence: TGTGCCAGCAGCTTAGTGGATCCGCGGGGGGGCTCCAATGAGCAGTTCTTC.

The rearrangement uses TRBV10-1 and TRBJ2-7; the match to TRBD1 covers 7 bases. Per the germline V gene, CDR1 is WNHNN and CDR2 is SYGVQD (reference sequence). This CDR3 spans 11 amino acids. After removal of 10 bases from V and 2 bases from J, the junction contained 2 bases not matched to a gene. The DNA of the CDR3 is TGCGCCATACAGGGGACCTACGAGCAGTACTTC. This encodes CAIQGTYEQYF.

V is TRBV5-6 and J is TRBJ1-1; perhaps TRBD1 as D (5 bases). Germline assignment: CDR1 SGHDT and CDR2 YYEEEE. V was trimmed by 4 bases and J by 1 base, leaving 14 bases between them. The length of the CDR3 is 15 residues. CDR3 in amino acids: CASSPLGEANTEAFF. CDR3 DNA sequence: TGTGCCAGCAGCCCATTGGGGGAGGCGAACACTGAAGCTTTCTTT.

The rearrangement links TRBV2 to TRBJ2-7; perhaps TRBD1 as D (5 bases). The germline V gene encodes CDR1 SNHLY and CDR2 FYNNEI. Trimming cost V 6 bases and J 6 bases, with 12 bases left between them. The CDR3 spans 12 residues. The CDR3 DNA reads TGTGCCAGCAGCGTGACAGTTGGCGAGCAGTACTTC. Its translation is CASSVTVGEQYF.

The chain recombines TRBV29-1 with TRBJ2-1; TRBD2 matches 12 bases. Losses at the gene ends were 3 bases for V and 0 bases for J; bases not matched to a gene: 6. The CDR3 loop spans 17 amino acids. Germline CDR1 reads SQVTM; CDR2 reads ANQGSEA. CDR3: CSVDCLAGGVSYNEQFF. CDR3 in DNA: TGCAGCGTTGATTGTCTAGCGGGGGGGGTCTCCTACAATGAGCAGTTCTTC.

J is TRBJ1-1 and V is TRBV6-6; no clear D gene. Germline CDR1 and CDR2: MNHNY and SVGAGI (reference sequence). The V end was cut by 0 bases, the J end by 3 bases, with 11 bases between. This CDR3 is 15 amino acids long. The CDR3 DNA sequence: TGTGCCAGCAGTTACTCGATTTTCAGGTACACTGAAGCTTTCTTT. Translating gives CASSYSIFRYTEAFF.

The gene calls are TRBV10-2 and TRBJ2-7, with 12 positions matching TRBD2. This CDR3 has 15 residues. With V trimmed by 5 bases and J by 4 bases, 6 bases remained unmatched. Germline V gene sequence: CDR1 WSHSY, CDR2 SAAADI. The CDR3 DNA reads as TGCGCCAGCAGTACTGGACTAGCGGGACCTTACGAGCAGTACTTC. Translation: CASSTGLAGPYEQYF.

The chain is built from TRBV12-5 and TRBJ1-5, with D perhaps TRBD1 (6 bases). Trimming left V 6 bases short and J 6 bases short, with 21 bases between. The germline gives CDR1 LGHNT, CDR2 FRNRAP. The CDR3 is 16 residues long. The CDR3 reads CASGWAKGDRGQPQHF. The DNA of the CDR3 is TGTGCTAGTGGCTGGGCTAAGGGGGATAGGGGTCAGCCCCAGCATTTT.

The chain employs TRBV5-1 and TRBJ2-1, with a tentative D call TRBD1 (6 bases). The V end was cut by 4 bases, the J end by 6 bases, with 11 bases between. Germline CDR1 SGHRS, CDR2 YFSETQ. This CDR3 has 13 residues. CDR3 DNA sequence: TGCGCCAGCAGCGTCCAGGGGTTCAATGAGCAGTTCTTC. Translated: CASSVQGFNEQFF.

The rearrangement links TRBV6-5 to TRBJ1-2, with D perhaps matching TRBD1 (6 bases). CDR1 is MNHEY, CDR2 SVGAGI, per germline. V was pared by 5 bases and J by 4 bases, with 17 bases between. The CDR3 consists of 15 residues. The CDR3 protein is CASSTTTGWIYGYTF. The CDR3 DNA reads TGTGCCAGCAGTACCACGACAGGATGGATCTATGGCTACACCTTC.

The chain couples TRBV7-6 to TRBJ2-5; D is perhaps TRBD2 (5 bases). Germline V lookup: CDR1 SGHVS, CDR2 FNYEAQ. Trimming pared 5 bases from V and 5 bases from J, leaving 12 bases between. CDR3 size: 13 residues. The CDR3 DNA reads as TGTGCCAGCAGCCGACAACTAGGGGAGACCCAGTACTTC. It is translated as CASSRQLGETQYF.

V usage is TRBV6-6 and J usage is TRBJ2-6, with D possibly being TRBD2 (6 bases). CDR3 size: 15 residues. Germline lookup yields CDR1 MNHNY and CDR2 SVGAGI (reference sequence). Trimming shortened V by 7 bases and J by 4 bases, and 14 bases separated the two germline ends. The DNA of the CDR3 is TGTGCCAGCATAGACGGGGGAGCCGGGGCCAACGTCCTGACTTTC. Encoded protein: CASIDGGAGANVLTF.

This clone was seen a handful of times. The chain has TRBV19 and TRBJ2-3, with D unclear. V was shortened by 3 bases and J by 0 bases, with 10 bases between the two germline ends. The CDR3 is 15 residues long. The germline CDR1 and CDR2 sequences are LNHDA and SQIVND (reference sequence). The CDR3 protein is CASSMLARSTDTQYF. The CDR3 bases are TGTGCCAGTAGTATGTTAGCACGGAGCACAGATACGCAGTATTTT. The full variable domain, completed using reference TRBV19 and TRBJ2-3, is DGGITQSPKYLFRKEGQNVTLSCEQNLNHDAMYWYRQDPGQGLRLIYYSQIVNDFQKGDIAEGYSVSREKKESFPLTVTSAQKNPTAFYLCASSMLARSTDTQYFGPGTRLTVL.

J is TRBJ2-5 and V is TRBV7-9; D ambiguous. V was pared by 5 bases and J by 4 bases, with 8 bases between. CDR3 length equals 12 residues. Germline loops: CDR1 SEHNR, CDR2 FQNEAQ (reference sequence). CDR3 residues: CASSRLLETQYF. In DNA form, the CDR3 reads TGTGCCAGCAGCCGACTCTTAGAGACCCAGTACTTC.